These T cell receptor beta chains were read from a single sample in a study of OX40 agonist ivuxolimab in advanced cancers. TCRdb keeps only in-frame clones here, not all; method: immunoSEQ multiplex PCR. The repertoire holds about 40,000 clones, with 80% to 90% as singletons. The material was CD4+ or CD8+ T cells sorted from blood, obtained in a trial of the OX40 agonist ivuxolimab. All receptors come from an adult with an advanced solid tumor such as melanoma, head and neck, liver or kidney cancer. CDR3s include the opening cysteine and the closing phenylalanine or tryptophan.

CDR3aa: CASSTRLGEQYF
j_gene: TRBJ2-7
v_gene: TRBV6-5

CDR3aa: CASTDRGDNEQFF
j_gene: TRBJ2-1
v_gene: TRBV7-9

CDR3aa: CASSSTFRNSNSPLHF
j_gene: TRBJ1-6
v_gene: TRBV28

CDR3aa: CSALNYNEQFF
j_gene: TRBJ2-1
v_gene: TRBV20-1

CDR3aa: CASSPLRTPSLRSGANVLTF
j_gene: TRBJ2-6
v_gene: TRBV18

CDR3aa: CASSQSPNGSGGVSGYTF
j_gene: TRBJ1-2
v_gene: TRBV4-3

CDR3aa: CAWTLLGGTDTQYF
j_gene: TRBJ2-3
v_gene: TRBV30

CDR3aa: CASKGGQGGQETQYF
j_gene: TRBJ2-5
v_gene: TRBV28

CDR3aa: CASSSVAYNEQFF
j_gene: TRBJ2-1
v_gene: TRBV5-1

CDR3aa: CASKRGGWNEQFF
j_gene: TRBJ2-1
v_gene: TRBV7-2

CDR3aa: CASRQTEADTQYF
j_gene: TRBJ2-3
v_gene: TRBV5-8

CDR3aa: CASSIVGGELFF
j_gene: TRBJ2-2
v_gene: TRBV19

CDR3aa: CASSPSDRRQTDTQYF
j_gene: TRBJ2-3
v_gene: TRBV7-2

CDR3aa: CASSFPANYGYTF
j_gene: TRBJ1-2
v_gene: TRBV28

CDR3aa: CASSFGLAGAGETQYF
j_gene: TRBJ2-5
v_gene: TRBV28